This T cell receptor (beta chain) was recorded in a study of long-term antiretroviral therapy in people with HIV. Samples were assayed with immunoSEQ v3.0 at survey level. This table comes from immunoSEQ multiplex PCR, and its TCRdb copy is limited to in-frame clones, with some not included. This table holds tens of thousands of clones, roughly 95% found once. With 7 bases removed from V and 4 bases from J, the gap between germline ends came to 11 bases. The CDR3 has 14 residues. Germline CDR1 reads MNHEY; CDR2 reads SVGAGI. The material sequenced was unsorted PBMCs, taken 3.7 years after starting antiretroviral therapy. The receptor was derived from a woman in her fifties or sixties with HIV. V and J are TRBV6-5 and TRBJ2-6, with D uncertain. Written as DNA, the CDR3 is TGTGCCAGCATGCGTGGGGTCGGGGCCAACGTCCTGACTTTC. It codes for CASMRGVGANVLTF.